This is a list of T cell receptor beta chains from one sample in a study of T cells in Graves' hyperthyroidism and ophthalmopathy. Using its own MiXCR run on the multiplex PCR reads, TCRdb lists one record per CDR3 protein. The table records hundreds of thousands of distinct CDR3 sequences, roughly 19% of them present only once. Sequenced: blood. The receptors originated from a woman aged 18 to 35 with Graves' hyperthyroidism. The CDR3 runs from the conserved cysteine through the conserved F or W. Each record gives: V gene, clone size, J gene, CDR3 length, D gene, CDR3 protein, CDR3 DNA. The D gene is left open where the match is weak. Clone size is given for some rows only: seen once, a few or many times, or a class if the clone is expanded.

>TRBV15|many|TRBJ2-7|12|NA
CATSEAGYEQYF
TGTGCCACCAGCGAGGCGGGCTACGAGCAGTACTTC
>TRBV7-9|many|TRBJ1-3|15|NA
CASSSRGLSGNTIYF
TGTGCCAGCAGCTCCCGGGGGCTCTCTGGAAACACCATATATTTT
>TRBV20-1|many|TRBJ1-5|13|NA
CSARDRNHQPQHF
TGCAGTGCTAGAGACAGGAACCATCAGCCCCAGCATTTT
>TRBV5-1|many|TRBJ2-2|12|NA
CASSLEAGELFF
TGCGCCAGCAGCTTGGAGGCCGGGGAGCTGTTTTTT
>TRBV20-1|many|TRBJ2-5|16|NA
CSARLGRADLQETQYF
TGCAGTGCGAGACTAGGGCGAGCGGATCTTCAAGAGACCCAGTACTTC
>TRBV2|few|TRBJ1-4|12|NA
CASSVIQEKLFF
TGTGCCAGCAGTGTAATTCAGGAAAAACTGTTTTTT
>TRBV10-3|many|TRBJ1-2|15|TRBD1
CAISETGGDGYGYTF
TGTGCCATCAGTGAGACAGGGGGCGACGGCTATGGCTACACCTTC
>TRBV27|NA|TRBJ2-7|14|NA
CASSNPGGYDEQYF
TGTGCCAGCAGTAACCCCGGGGGTTACGACGAGCAGTACTTC
>TRBV19|many|TRBJ1-2|13|NA
CASSTTSMDGYTF
TGTGCCAGTAGTACTACATCAATGGATGGCTACACCTTC
>TRBV14|many|TRBJ1-1|13|NA
CASSQNRYTEAFF
TGTGCCAGCAGCCAAAACAGGTACACTGAAGCTTTCTTT
>TRBV5-1|NA|TRBJ1-1|16|NA
CASSPATRTGNTEAFF
TGCGCCAGCAGCCCCGCGACTCGGACGGGGAACACTGAAGCTTTCTTT